The 10 T cell receptor beta chains below were found in one sample sequenced in a study of beta chain features in type 1 diabetes. Reverse transcribing all isolated RNA meant expressed TCRB transcripts were sequenced. Sequenced by immunoSEQ multiplex PCR; TCRdb stores in-frame clones only, minus some. This table holds about 220,000 clones, around 9.9% found once. The sample comprised central memory CD4+ T cells from blood. The receptor set was obtained from a man between 18 and 29 years old in good health.

This clone was counted a few times. This chain joins TRBV5-6 and TRBJ1-2; D unresolved. The CDR3 has 12 residues. CDR1 is SGHDT, CDR2 YYEEEE, per germline. Trimming left V 1 base short and J 5 bases short, with 6 bases between. This chain's CDR3 is CASSLREYGYTF. CDR3 nucleotide sequence: TGTGCCAGCAGCTTGCGGGAATATGGCTACACCTTC.

J is TRBJ2-7 and V is TRBV7-2; D remains unclear. Trimming shortened V by 5 bases and J by 2 bases, and 7 bases separated the two germline ends. The CDR3 sequence is 12 residues long. Germline V lookup: CDR1 SGHTA, CDR2 FQGNSA. The CDR3 DNA reads as TGTGCCAGCAGCGTGAAAACCTACGAGCAGTACTTC. It is translated as CASSVKTYEQYF.

This clone showed up just a few times. The chain employs TRBV7-9 and TRBJ1-1; no definite D call. The CDR3 covers 16 residues. The germline V and J ends were trimmed by 5 bases and 0 bases, with 16 bases remaining between them. Per germline, CDR1 SEHNR and CDR2 FQNEAQ (reference sequence). The CDR3 spells CASSPEVAPVNTEAFF. The CDR3 bases are TGTGCCAGCAGCCCGGAGGTGGCTCCTGTGAACACTGAAGCTTTCTTT. Based on the CDR3 plus reference TRBV7-9 and TRBJ1-1, the full variable domain is DTGVSQNPRHKITKRGQNVTFRCDPISEHNRLYWYRQTLGQGPEFLTYFQNEAQLEKSRLLSDRFSAERPKGSFSTLEIQRTEQGDSAMYLCASSPEVAPVNTEAFFGQGTRLTVV.

The chain links TRBV7-2 to TRBJ2-1; possible D gene TRBD1, 6 bases. V lost 4 bases to trimming and J lost 0 bases, with 19 bases between them. The CDR3 has 18 residues. The V gene's germline CDR1 is SGHTA and CDR2 FQGNSA. The CDR3 bases are TGTGCCAGCAGCTCCCCACGACTTCAGGGGAGCTCCTACAATGAGCAGTTCTTC. Its protein is CASSSPRLQGSSYNEQFF. The entire variable domain, with the rest obtained from reference TRBV7-2 and TRBJ2-1, is as follows: GAGVSQSPSNKVTEKGKDVELRCDPISGHTALYWYRQSLGQGLEFLIYFQGNSAPDKSGLPSDRFSAERTGGSVSTLTIQRTQQEDSAVYLCASSSPRLQGSSYNEQFFGPGTRLTVL.

The chain has TRBV18 and TRBJ2-7, with 7 bases aligning to TRBD2. With V trimmed by 6 bases and J by 3 bases, 8 bases remained unmatched. Per the germline V gene, CDR1 is KGHSH and CDR2 is LQKENI. The CDR3 sequence is 14 residues long. CDR3 residues: CASSPGGHGYEQYF. The CDR3 DNA reads as TGTGCCAGCTCCCCGGGGGGTCACGGCTACGAGCAGTACTTC.

The gene calls are TRBV4-3 and TRBJ2-7; D remains unclear. The germline V and J ends were trimmed by 1 base and 2 bases, with 9 bases remaining between them. This CDR3 has 14 amino acids. CDR1 and CDR2 (germline): LGHNA, YSLEER. Here the CDR3 reads CASSQAWLTYEQYF. The CDR3 DNA is TGCGCCAGCAGCCAAGCTTGGCTGACCTACGAGCAGTACTTC.

This clone showed up just a few times. This chain joins TRBV2 and TRBJ2-5, with 14 positions matching TRBD2. V trimming: 5 bases; J trimming: 4 bases; junction bases outside the gene matches: 6. This CDR3 region has 16 residues. Germline CDR1 is SNHLY and CDR2 is FYNNEI. The DNA for the CDR3 is TGTGCCAGCAGTCAACGACTAGCGGGAGGGACAGAGACCCAGTACTTC. Its protein is CASSQRLAGGTETQYF. The full variable domain, completed using reference TRBV2 and TRBJ2-5, is EPEVTQTPSHQVTQMGQEVILRCVPISNHLYFYWYRQILGQKVEFLVSFYNNEISEKSEIFDDQFSVERPDGSNFTLKIRSTKLEDSAMYFCASSQRLAGGTETQYFGPGTRLLVL.

This clone has a count of ten or more. This chain connects TRBV5-1 to TRBJ2-1; the D gene is possibly TRBD2 (5 bases). CDR3 length equals 16 residues. V was shortened by 3 bases and J by 2 bases, with 15 bases between the two germline ends. The germline CDR1 and CDR2 sequences are SGHRS and YFSETQ. The CDR3 loop is CASSSPPGKAYNEQFF. Here the CDR3 DNA reads TGCGCCAGCAGCTCGCCTCCCGGGAAAGCCTACAATGAGCAGTTCTTC.

The chain couples TRBV28 to TRBJ2-7; D unresolved. Germline V CDR1 and CDR2: MDHEN, SYDVKM. The CDR3 is 15 amino acids. Trimming left V 1 base short and J 7 bases short, with 17 bases between. The CDR3, as DNA: TGTGCCAGCAGTTTATCTTGGGAAGGTACGCGTGAGCAGTACTTC. Translated: CASSLSWEGTREQYF.

This chain links TRBV4-1 with TRBJ1-1; D not resolved. V lost 4 bases and J lost 0, with 9 bases in between. The CDR3 contains 14 residues. CDR1 and CDR2 from the germline V gene are MGHRA and YSYEKL. This CDR3 reads CASSRAALNTEAFF. The DNA for the CDR3 is TGCGCCAGCAGCCGGGCGGCGTTGAACACTGAAGCTTTCTTT.